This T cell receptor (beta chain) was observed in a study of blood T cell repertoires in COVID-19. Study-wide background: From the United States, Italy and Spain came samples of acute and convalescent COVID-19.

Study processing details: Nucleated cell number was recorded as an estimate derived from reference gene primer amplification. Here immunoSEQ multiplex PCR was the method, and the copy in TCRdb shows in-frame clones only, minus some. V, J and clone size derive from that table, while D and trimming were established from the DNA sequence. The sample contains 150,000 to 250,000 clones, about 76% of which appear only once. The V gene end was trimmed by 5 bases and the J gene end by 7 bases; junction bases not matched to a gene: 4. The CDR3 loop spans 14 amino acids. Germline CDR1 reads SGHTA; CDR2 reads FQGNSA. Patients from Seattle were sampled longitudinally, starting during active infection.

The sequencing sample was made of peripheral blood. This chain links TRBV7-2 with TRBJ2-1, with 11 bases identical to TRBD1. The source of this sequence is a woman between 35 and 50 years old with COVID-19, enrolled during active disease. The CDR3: CASSPGQGGNEQFF. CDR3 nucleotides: TGTGCCAGCAGCCCGGGACAGGGGGGAAATGAGCAGTTCTTC.